A single sample is the source of the 32 T cell receptor beta chains below, sequenced in a study of T cell repertoires in cytomegalovirus infection. These TCRs' antigens remain unknown. TCRdb re-analysed the reads in MiXCR, keeping a single row per CDR3 protein. The data show some 270,000 distinct CDR3 sequences, 20% to 25% seen once. Sequenced here: cultured PBMCs, sampled from culture after CMV antigen stimulation. Receptors originate from a human donor in good health (CMV status not recorded). Some clones in this sample may be carry-over from other donors' samples.

This clonotype was seen ten or more times. The chain joins TRBV7-2 to TRBJ2-5; the match to TRBD2 covers 12 bases. The CDR3 consists of 15 residues. Trimming removed 5 bases from V and 5 bases from J; junction bases left unmatched: 6. Germline V lookup: CDR1 SGHTA, CDR2 FQGNSA. The chain's CDR3 is CASSPTGTSGETQYF. For the CDR3, the DNA is TGTGCCAGCAGCCCTACCGGGACTAGCGGGGAGACCCAGTACTTC.

There are many counts of this clonotype. V is TRBV7-9 and J is TRBJ1-3; D unresolved. The CDR3 is made up of 16 amino acids. The ends were cut back, 10 bases at V and 0 bases at J, with 19 bases in the middle. Germline-derived CDR1 and CDR2 are SEHNR and FQNEAQ (reference sequence). The DNA of the CDR3 is TGTGCCATCCTTAGCGCTAGCCAGTCCTCTGGAAACACCATATATTTT. It translates to CAILSASQSSGNTIYF.

V usage is TRBV11-2 and J usage is TRBJ2-5; D not certain. Trimming shortened V by 5 bases and J by 3 bases, and 16 bases separated the two germline ends. This CDR3 is built from 15 residues. Germline V gene lookup returns CDR1 SGHAT and CDR2 FQNNGV. This CDR3 is CASSLSFEEKETQYF. DNA for the CDR3: TGTGCCAGCAGCCTATCTTTTGAGGAAAAAGAGACCCAGTACTTC.

About this clonotype: The CDR3 carries no conserved terminal phenylalanine or tryptophan, so it likely arises from a read error. The chain uses TRBV5-5 and TRBJ2-3; D is possibly TRBD1 (5 bases). Germline CDR1 reads SGHKS; CDR2 reads YYEKEE (reference sequence). The CDR3 is 16 residues long. V was pared by 0 bases and J by 3 bases, with 14 bases between. The CDR3 sequence is CASSLDMTAGTDTQYL. The CDR3 nucleotides read TGTGCCAGCAGCTTGGATATGACGGCAGGGACAGATACGCAGTATCTT.

This clonotype was counted only a few times. The rearrangement uses TRBV11-2 and TRBJ2-7; 7 nucleotides line up with TRBD2. Germline-derived CDR1 and CDR2 are SGHAT and FQNNGV. The trim removed 2 bases at V and 1 base at J, leaving 2 bases unmatched. The length of the CDR3 is 14 residues. The CDR3 nucleotides read TGTGCCAGCAGCTTAAGAGCGGGATCCTACGAGCAGTACGTC. This encodes CASSLRAGSYEQYV.

This clonotype was seen ten or more times. The chain employs TRBV7-4 and TRBJ1-5; no clear D gene. The CDR3 has 13 residues. CDR1 and CDR2 (germline): SGHVT, SQSDAQ. Between the trimmed V and J ends, which lost 2 bases and 5 bases, there was a span of 7 bases. The CDR3 DNA reads TGTGCCAGCAGCTTATCCGGTGATCAGCCCCAGCATTTT. Amino acid sequence: CASSLSGDQPQHF.

This clonotype was detected a few times. The chain uses TRBV15 and TRBJ1-1; D unresolved. Trimming left V 1 base short and J 10 bases short, with 13 bases between. CDR1 is LNHNV and CDR2 is YYDKDF in the germline V gene (reference sequence). The length of the CDR3 is 13 residues. The CDR3 nucleotides read TGTGCCACCAGCAGAGGAGGAACAGCACCAGCTTTCTTT. Encoded protein: CATSRGGTAPAFF.

This clonotype appeared a few times. The J gene is TRBJ2-5, the V gene TRBV12-5; no clear D gene. Germline loops: CDR1 LGHNT, CDR2 FRNRAP. The CDR3 extends over 13 amino acids. V lost 1 base, J lost 1 base, and 4 bases lay in between. CDR3 protein: CASGLGGQETQYF. The CDR3 region has the DNA TGTGCTAGTGGTTTGGGAGGCCAAGAGACCCAGTACTTC. Complete variable domain (other parts from reference TRBV12-5 and TRBJ2-5): DARVTQTPRHKVTEMGQEVTMRCQPILGHNTVFWYRQTMMQGLELLAYFRNRAPLDDSGMPKDRFSAEMPDATLATLKIQPSEPRDSAVYFCASGLGGQETQYFGPGTRLLVL.

This clonotype was seen only a few times. The chain uses TRBV7-9 and TRBJ2-7; unclear D gene. This CDR3 contains 20 residues. V was pared by 1 base and J by 3 bases, with 28 bases between. The germline V gene has CDR1 SEHNR and CDR2 FQNEAQ (reference sequence). DNA of the CDR3: TGTGCCAGCAGCTTAGAGTGGCGGATTTGCTACGACGGATCCTTCTACGAGCAGTACGTC. The encoded protein is CASSLEWRICYDGSFYEQYV.

In this sample, this clonotype turned up many times. This sequence joins TRBV27 and TRBJ1-1; D remains unclear. Trimming removed 1 base at V and 0 bases at J, with 9 bases between. CDR1 and CDR2 from the germline V gene are MNHEY and SMNVEV (reference sequence). The CDR3 length is 15 residues. Here the CDR3 DNA reads TGTGCCAGCAGTTTATTCCCTGGGTTGAACACTGAAGCTTTCTTT. Protein product: CASSLFPGLNTEAFF.

The gene calls are TRBV11-3 and TRBJ2-1; the D gene is possibly TRBD2 (6 bases). V dropped 0 bases and J dropped 12 bases, with 12 bases sitting between them. The CDR3 is 13 amino acids. The germline CDR1 and CDR2 sequences are SGHNT and YENEEA. CDR3 coding DNA: TGTGCCAGCAGCTTAGATCAACGGGGGTGGCAGTTCTTC. Its protein is CASSLDQRGWQFF.

The sample holds many counts of this clonotype. This sequence joins TRBV12-3 or TRBV12-4 and TRBJ2-7; TRBD1 or TRBD2 may be the D gene (5 bases each). The CDR3 has 13 residues. The V end was cut by 5 bases, the J end by 3 bases, with 11 bases between. CDR3 DNA sequence: TGTGCCAGCAGTCCGGGACGTAGCTACGAGCAGTACTTC. Translating it yields CASSPGRSYEQYF.

In its sample, this clonotype was seen a few times. V and J are TRBV28 and TRBJ1-1; a possible D gene is TRBD1 (6 bases). V shed 7 bases and J shed 9 bases, with 21 bases lying between them. Germline V gene data show CDR1 as MDHEN and CDR2 as SYDVKM. The CDR3 runs to 14 residues. This chain's CDR3 is CASNTGSIVRKAFF. The CDR3 bases are TGTGCCAGCAATACAGGGTCCATCGTAAGAAAAGCTTTCTTT.

This clonotype was seen many times. V gene TRBV7-2 combines with J gene TRBJ2-7; possibly TRBD2 for D (7 bases). This CDR3 comprises 15 residues. CDR1 SGHTA and CDR2 FQGNSA come from the germline V gene. CDR3 residues: CASSLDGASGQNPHV. The CDR3 DNA reads TGTGCCAGCAGCTTAGATGGCGCTAGCGGACAGAATCCTCACGTC.

J is TRBJ2-1 and V is TRBV5-4, with a tentative D call TRBD1 (6 bases). The CDR3 sequence is 16 residues long. CDR1 SGHNT and CDR2 YYREEE come from the germline V gene (reference sequence). V lost 3 bases to trimming and J lost 0 bases, with 13 bases between them. The CDR3 sequence is CASSSQQGSSYNEQFF. CDR3 DNA sequence: TGTGCCAGCAGCTCGCAGCAGGGGAGCTCCTACAATGAGCAGTTCTTC.

The chain uses TRBV6-5 and TRBJ1-6; possible D gene TRBD1, 5 bases. CDR3 length: 14 amino acids. Germline V gene data show CDR1 as MNHEY and CDR2 as SVGAGI. Between the trimmed V and J ends, which lost 6 bases and 8 bases, there was a span of 14 bases. CDR3 sequence: CASSFQGVDSPLHF. The CDR3 coding sequence is TGTGCCAGCAGCTTCCAGGGCGTGGATTCACCCCTCCACTTT.

In its sample, this clonotype was seen many times. The genes are TRBV7-2 and TRBJ2-1, with D perhaps matching TRBD2 (6 bases). CDR3 size: 14 residues. V gave up 0 bases and J gave up 7 bases, with 10 bases separating them. CDR1 and CDR2 (germline): SGHTA, FQGNSA. Written as DNA, the CDR3 is TGTGCCAGCAGCTTAGCTCGGGCGGGAAATGAGCAGTTCTTC. Translation: CASSLARAGNEQFF.

This clonotype appeared a few times. The chain joins TRBV19 to TRBJ2-5, with D perhaps matching TRBD1 (6 bases). Germline V CDR1 and CDR2: LNHDA, SQIVND (reference sequence). This CDR3 is built from 13 residues. Trimming left V 7 bases short and J 5 bases short, with 14 bases between. The CDR3 DNA follows: TGTGCCAGTACCCCGGACAGAGCGGAGACCCAGTACTTC. Its translation: CASTPDRAETQYF.

This clonotype was counted only a few times. The chain uses TRBV7-2 and TRBJ2-5; 7 nucleotides agree with TRBD2. The V gene end was trimmed by 4 bases and the J gene end by 2 bases; junction bases not matched to a gene: 10. Per germline, CDR1 SGHTA and CDR2 FQGNSA. The CDR3 runs to 16 residues. CDR3 in DNA: TGTGCCAGCAGCTCGAAAAGACTAGCTCGGCAAGAGACCCAGTACTTC. Translation: CASSSKRLARQETQYF.

The table lists this clonotype with a few counts. V usage is TRBV29-1 and J usage is TRBJ1-2; TRBD1 aligns across 8 bases. The V gene's germline CDR1 is SQVTM and CDR2 ANQGSEA. V lost 6 bases to trimming and J lost 4 bases; unmatched junction nucleotides: 10. The CDR3 length is 14 residues. CDR3 bases: TGCAGCGTCGCCGGGACAGGAGGTTTCTATGGCTACACCTTC. Translated, it gives CSVAGTGGFYGYTF.

CDR3 amino acids: CASRRTDYPGYTF. The CDR3 nucleotides are TGTGCCAGCAGGCGGACAGACTACCCTGGCTACACCTTC. The chain couples TRBV6-5 to TRBJ1-2; TRBD1 might be the D (6 bases). CDR1 MNHEY and CDR2 SVGAGI come from the germline V gene. The CDR3 totals 13 residues. Trimming left V 6 bases short and J 7 bases short, with 15 bases between.

The rearrangement links TRBV18 to TRBJ2-1; possibly TRBD2 for D (6 bases). This CDR3 spans 15 amino acids. The V end was cut by 2 bases, the J end by 0 bases, with 8 bases between. CDR1 is KGHSH, CDR2 LQKENI, per germline. CDR3 protein: CASSPSEGSYNEQFF. In DNA, the CDR3 is TGTGCCAGCTCACCATCGGAGGGCTCCTACAATGAGCAGTTCTTC.

This clonotype was counted only a few times. The chain employs TRBV27 and TRBJ1-5; D gene unclear. Between the trimmed V and J ends, which lost 7 bases and 2 bases, there was a span of 18 bases. Germline CDR1 MNHEY, CDR2 SMNVEV (reference sequence). The CDR3 contains 16 residues. The CDR3, as DNA: TGTGCCAGCATGAGGTACTCCACCAAAGGCAATCAGCCCCAGCATTTT. Protein sequence: CASMRYSTKGNQPQHF.

The sample holds a few counts of this clonotype. This chain links TRBV6-2 or TRBV6-3 with TRBJ2-7; the match to TRBD2 covers 7 bases. The CDR3 spans 14 residues. The junction had 7 bases not matched to a gene; V was cut back by 6 bases and J by 2 bases. Germline lookup yields CDR1 MNHEY and CDR2 SVGEGT. For the CDR3, the DNA is TGTGCCAGCAGGCAAGCGGGGATCACCTACGAGCAGTACGTC. This translates into CASRQAGITYEQYV.

This clonotype came up a few times. The chain recombines TRBV12-3 or TRBV12-4 with TRBJ1-3; D gene unclear. The CDR3 is 13 amino acids. V lost 5 bases to trimming and J lost 4 bases, with 9 bases between them. The CDR3 DNA is TGTGCCAGCAGTCCCGGCTTCGGAAACACCATATATTTT. Its protein product is CASSPGFGNTIYF.

This clonotype has more than one count but fewer than ten. V is TRBV6-2 or TRBV6-3 and J is TRBJ1-2; 7 bases line up with TRBD1. The CDR3 is 19 amino acids. J was trimmed by 0 bases and V by 7 bases; bases with no gene match: 20. CDR1 is MNHEY, CDR2 SVGEGT, per germline. This chain's CDR3 is CASTAISGQASIPNYGYTF. The CDR3 DNA reads as TGTGCCAGCACCGCAATCTCCGGACAGGCGTCGATCCCTAACTATGGCTACACCTTC.

This clonotype was detected ten times or more. The V and J genes are TRBV7-9 and TRBJ1-3; D remains unclear. V was cut by 1 base and J by 4 bases, with 11 bases left in between. The CDR3 runs 15 residues. Per germline, CDR1 SEHNR and CDR2 FQNEAQ (reference sequence). The CDR3 is CASSLEMDLGNTIYF. CDR3 bases: TGTGCCAGCAGCTTAGAGATGGATTTAGGAAACACCATATATTTT.

The sample holds a few counts of this clonotype. J is TRBJ1-2 and V is TRBV19; D call uncertain. The CDR3 is 13 residues long. The V gene lost 4 bases and the J gene lost 4 bases, with 10 bases spanning the gap. From germline, CDR1 is LNHDA and CDR2 SQIVND (reference sequence). As DNA, the CDR3 is TGTGCCAGTAGTAATTCAGTCTCCTATGGCTACACCTTC. Protein product: CASSNSVSYGYTF.

This clonotype came up a few times. The V gene is TRBV28, the J gene TRBJ1-1; D is ambiguous. Between the trimmed V and J ends, which lost 1 base and 11 bases, there was a span of 11 bases. Germline lookup yields CDR1 MDHEN and CDR2 SYDVKM. This CDR3 is built from 12 residues. DNA for the CDR3: TGTGCCAGCAGTTTATTACGGGAACATGCTTTCTTT. This gives the protein CASSLLREHAFF.

The CDR3 sequence is CASGRGETQYF. In nucleotides, the CDR3 is TGTGCCAGCGGACGGGGGGAGACCCAGTACTTC. The rearrangement links TRBV2 to TRBJ2-5; D perhaps matches TRBD2 (6 bases). There are 11 residues in the CDR3. The germline CDR1 and CDR2 sequences are SNHLY and FYNNEI. The ends were cut back, 8 bases at V and 5 bases at J, with 9 bases in the middle.

CDR3 amino acids: CASSFGQGARAYEQYV. The CDR3 DNA follows: TGTGCCAGCAGTTTCGGACAGGGGGCGAGGGCCTACGAGCAGTACGTC. The chain uses TRBV6-2 or TRBV6-3 and TRBJ2-7; TRBD1 agrees at 11 bases. V lost 4 bases and J lost 2; bases outside the gene matches: 7. Germline V CDR1 and CDR2: MNHEY, SVGEGT. This CDR3 contains 16 residues.

V usage is TRBV27 and J usage is TRBJ1-1; D possibly corresponds to TRBD1 (5 bases). There are 14 residues in the CDR3. Germline lookup yields CDR1 MNHEY and CDR2 SMNVEV (reference sequence). The V gene lost 3 bases and the J gene lost 6 bases, with 14 bases spanning the gap. In DNA, the CDR3 is TGTGCCAGCAGTTTCGAAAGGACACGGCCTGAAGCTTTCTTT. This encodes CASSFERTRPEAFF.